A single T cell receptor (beta chain) is shown here with its context. Its antigen is unknown. Qualities for individual bases were not recorded, and no much larger clone is one base off. From a lookup of the germline V gene (reference sequence), CDR1 and CDR2 are MNHNY and SVGAGI. Trimming at the junction amounts to 3 bases on V and 4 bases on J, and the germline ends lie 18 bases apart. Counted from cysteine to phenylalanine, this CDR3 has 16 amino acids. Just CDR3 DNA is preserved here, 48 bases in frame from base 1. This entry comes from a study of shared clonotypes between healthy human individuals (TCRdb year 2020). Regarding the complete study: The cohort comprised a couple of women and a few men aged 18 to 49 years. Per donor, three plates each were used for CD4 naive and CD4 memory, two for CD8 naive, and one for CD8 memory. Blood TCR repertoires of about five healthy adults were deeply sequenced to estimate repertoire size and the extent of clonotype sharing between individuals. To increase sequencing depth and limit assay-specific biases, TCR repertoire library preparation and sequencing were carried out by different laboratories using diverse techniques. Per donor, leukapheresis produced somewhere between about 0.9 and 10 billion PBMCs. General conclusions and limits of the study: Sampling was restricted to blood, and TCR repertoires in tissue are likely to differ from TCR repertoires in blood. Clonotypes shared by all four sorted-subset donors showed higher generation probabilities than non-shared clonotypes. Naive subsets generally had larger estimated clonotype richness than memory subsets did. Rarefaction of sorted-subset datasets indicated incomplete sequencing despite the large sequencing depth. Because the study included only a small number of donors, the genetic and exposure-history diversity represented was limited. Pairwise subsampling led to the expectation that sequencing depth would affect the degree of clonotype sharing among donors. Across a few donors, 4.5% to 6.5% of naive CD4, around 3.3% of naive CD8, about 2.3% of memory CD4, and roughly 0.4% of memory CD8 clonotypes were shared.

TCR CDR3 regions were amplified from genomic DNA by multiplex PCR using the deep immunoSEQ assay. Extracted genomic DNA from each cell subset was distributed evenly across all wells of several immunoSEQ 96-well plates, and each plate was treated as a replicate. Each replicate PCR for sorted subsets received about 180 ng genomic DNA, equal to tens of thousands of T cell genomes. The purified libraries were quantified using a Qubit 3.0 fluorometer, sized with a Bioanalyzer 2100, and then quantified again using the KAPA Library Quantification kit. Every immunoSEQ 96-well plate was sequenced on a separate single-read 150-cycle Illumina NextSeq 550 flow cell. The original pipeline was this. Because the immunoSEQ output held only junctional sequences and lacked quality scores, the filtering could not match the filtering applied to full-length reads. To assign V/J genes and CDR3, sequences were annotated using PyIR, a Python wrapper for IgBLAST v1.9, with IMGT germline references. Any read was removed if the V/J assignment was weak (E-value above 1e-6), the CDR3 was missing, or the read contained stop codons, out-of-frame junctions, or ambiguous translated residues. V3J clonotypes were defined as sequences sharing an identical inferred V gene, J gene, and CDR3 amino acid sequence. Percentage overlap between repertoires was calculated by dividing the number of shared unique clonotypes by the size of the smaller repertoire. Richness of each repertoire was evaluated using RTK rarefaction, the Chao1 estimator, and Recon v2.1 estimates of unobserved clonotypes. Generation probabilities for all TCRbeta clonotypes obtained by the gDNA method from several donors were computed using OLGA. The table was pulled from immuneACCESS by TCRdb, which kept in-frame rearrangements only. Such tables lose some clones; where checked, under half of the loss comes from unresolved V genes, and the rest has no known cause. Clone size and V and J calls were adopted from that table, with D and trimming inferred from the DNA. This sample holds roughly 570,000 clones; 95% to 98% were observed only once. Approximately 0.3% of the sample rests with the top ten.

For the CD8 naive samples, CD45RO-negative cells were positively selected for CCR7, yielding a CD45RA+CCR7+ population from which TemRA cells were excluded. The donors were healthy, HIV-negative adults who had no recently reported acute infections or vaccinations. All donors were Caucasian adults living in Nashville, Tennessee, USA. After blood collection by leukapheresis, PBMCs were isolated using Ficoll-Histopaque density gradient centrifugation and then cryopreserved in the vapor phase of liquid nitrogen. Purity and quantity of every magnetically sorted T cell population were checked by analytical flow cytometry. Genomic DNA was isolated from every sorted fraction and measured by UV absorbance on a Nanodrop 2000c.

The TCR comes from a man aged 25-45 years in good health. The rearrangement joined TRBV6-6 to TRBJ1-1; the D gene cannot be named for sure. Sequenced input: naive CD8+ T cells sorted from blood. The sample's cell subset or site, from its label and the paper: CD45RA+CCR7+. The CDR3 reads CASSYSVDRAGTEAFF. The sequenced DNA: TGTGCCAGCAGTTATTCAGTCGATAGAGCTGGCACTGAAGCTTTCTTT.